This T cell receptor beta chain emerged from a study of CD8 T cells in Susac syndrome. Random-hexamer reverse transcription was applied to about 0.45 to 1 ug RNA. TCRdb reprocessed the immunoSEQ multiplex PCR reads with MiXCR, giving one entry per CDR3 protein. The sample lists 77,000 or so distinct CDR3 sequences; roughly 94% were seen once. Sequencing input: CD8+ T cells from PBMCs. The TCR was taken from a human donor with multiple sclerosis.

CDR3 in DNA: TGCGCCAGCAGCCAAGACCCTCCTACAGGGAGGGGGACTGAAGCTTTCTTT. Its translation is CASSQDPPTGRGTEAFF. This chain uses TRBV4-1 with TRBJ1-1, with a tentative D call TRBD1 (6 bases). CDR1 MGHRA and CDR2 YSYEKL come from the germline V gene. The ends were cut back, 0 bases at V and 5 bases at J, with 19 bases in the middle. The CDR3 has 17 residues.